These T cell receptor beta chains were read from a single sample in a study of blood T cell repertoires in COVID-19. Only in-frame clones appear in the TCRdb table, and some are missing; sequencing was by immunoSEQ multiplex PCR. Of more than 250,000 clones in the sample, 70% to 90% were seen once. Sequencing was done on a sample of PBMCs or T cells enriched from blood (not recorded which). Receptors were obtained from a woman aged 40 to 50 who had recovered from COVID-19. CDR3s include the opening cysteine and the closing phenylalanine or tryptophan. The D gene is left open where the match is weak. Part of the rows lack a size; the others show once, few, many or a class for expanded clones.

TRBD1 | TRBV28 | NA | CASAGTGRMNEQFF
NA | TRBV7-2 | NA | CASQLAGYNEQFF
NA | TRBV28 | NA | CASSPSQGGETQYF
NA | TRBV28 | NA | CASRPDGTNTEAFF
TRBD1 | TRBV2 | few | CASMGQGADTQYF
NA | TRBV6-2/TRBV6-3 | NA | CASSPSLPDTNTQYF
NA | TRBV5-5 | NA | CASSLLAENTEAFF
TRBD1 | TRBV27 | few | CASSFRGQVGYTF
TRBD1 | TRBV6-5 | NA | CASRTNRGKGSEQYF
NA | TRBV11-2 | NA | CASSLAGFGTEAFF
NA | TRBV4-1 | few | CASSPRLAGDNEQFF
TRBD1 | TRBV10-3 | NA | CAISMTGNNNEKLFF
NA | TRBV5-1 | few | CASSPDGRPTDTQYF
NA | TRBV15 | NA | CATSRGRQNNQPQHF
NA | TRBV18 | NA | CASSPARVDHTEAFF
TRBD2 | TRBV27 | once | CASSLWSGGPYNEQFF
NA | TRBV4-3 | NA | CASSKRVGSGGTEAFF
NA | TRBV12-1 | NA | CASSSSDTQYF
TRBD2 | TRBV11-2 | NA | CASSWGGVNEQFF
TRBD2 | TRBV2 | few | CASSEVAGAYEQYF
NA | TRBV9 | NA | CASSVAGSSGNTIYF
NA | TRBV10-1 | NA | CASSESGRAAGYTF
TRBD1 | TRBV28 | NA | CASEGTGVDEQFF
NA | TRBV27 | NA | CASKDDRNTNTGELFF
NA | TRBV19 | once | CATRDTNSGANVLTF
NA | TRBV6-5 | NA | CASSRTANYGYTF
TRBD1 | TRBV7-3 | few | CASSPAGTGDEQYF
NA | TRBV11-1 | NA | CASSRLTGIGEKLFF
NA | TRBV19 | NA | CASSEAGGLPNEKLFF
NA | TRBV29-1 | NA | CSADLRGMNTEAFF
TRBD1 | TRBV28 | NA | CASSSTGAPGGYTF
NA | TRBV5-1 | NA | CASSLAAGNFQETQYF
TRBD2 | TRBV7-2 | NA | CASSIAGTSGNNEQFF
NA | TRBV7-6 | NA | CASSYSTALTGELFF
NA | TRBV11-2 | NA | CASSLDPGSGNTIYF
NA | TRBV30 | NA | CAWSNRRGEAFF
TRBD2 | TRBV10-3 | NA | CAISPRGENEQFF
NA | TRBV2 | few | CASSTQQAQETQYF
NA | TRBV9 | NA | CASSVLLNPGHEQFF
TRBD1 | TRBV7-8 | NA | CASIKIGQGAAFF
TRBD1 | TRBV7-2 | NA | CASSPHLTGDEQYF
TRBD1 | TRBV28 | few | CASTSGGFANLFMNTEAFF
NA | TRBV27 | NA | CASKLASLPSYEQYF
TRBD2 | TRBV7-2 | NA | CASSIIAGGPGEQYF
TRBD1 | TRBV5-1 | NA | CASSLGFGTGSYEQYF
TRBD1 | TRBV2 | NA | CASNLQGAVNSPLHF
NA | TRBV9 | NA | CASKGVRTDTQYF
NA | TRBV21-1 | few | CASSNTASPNYEQYF